One sample yielded the 29 T cell receptor beta chains listed below, sequenced in a study of blood T cell repertoires in COVID-19. The table came from immunoSEQ multiplex PCR; TCRdb's copy has only in-frame clones and leaves some out. The table records 85,000 to 130,000 clones, about four fifths of them present only once. The sequenced sample consisted of peripheral blood. Receptors originate from a woman older than 75 with active or convalescent COVID-19.

The chain carries TRBV7-8 and TRBJ1-1; D remains ambiguous. The CDR3 extends over 15 amino acids. V was shortened by 5 bases and J by 0 bases, with 13 bases between the two germline ends. Germline CDR1 reads SGHVS; CDR2 reads FQNEAQ. CDR3 in DNA: TGTGCCAGCAGCCCGGGATCTAACATGAACACTGAAGCTTTCTTT. Translation gives CASSPGSNMNTEAFF.

This sequence joins TRBV5-1 and TRBJ1-3; D remains ambiguous. The V gene lost 0 bases and the J gene lost 1 base, with 11 bases spanning the gap. Germline CDR1 reads SGHRS; CDR2 reads YFSETQ. The CDR3 loop spans 16 amino acids. CDR3 amino acids: CASSLGGRFSGNTIYF. CDR3 in DNA: TGCGCCAGCAGCTTGGGTGGGCGTTTTTCTGGAAACACCATATATTTT.

This chain joins TRBV19 and TRBJ2-2; possibly TRBD1 for D (6 bases). Germline-derived CDR1 and CDR2 are LNHDA and SQIVND (reference sequence). The ends were cut back, 2 bases at V and 4 bases at J, with 11 bases in the middle. The CDR3 spans 15 residues. CDR3 coding DNA: TGTGCCAGTAGTATACGGGCAGGGGTCACCGGGGAGCTGTTTTTT. It yields the protein CASSIRAGVTGELFF.

The chain is built from TRBV5-1 and TRBJ2-7; a weak D match, TRBD2 (7 bases). The CDR3 has 12 amino acids. V was pared by 7 bases and J by 9 bases, with 17 bases between. Germline V gene sequence: CDR1 SGHRS, CDR2 YFSETQ. The CDR3 here is CASGPGGAGQYF. As DNA, the CDR3 is TGCGCCAGCGGTCCGGGGGGCGCTGGGCAGTACTTC.

This chain uses TRBV9 with TRBJ2-2; D gene unclear. Trimming removed 7 bases at V and 5 bases at J, with 9 bases between. The CDR3 has 12 residues. CDR1 SGDLS and CDR2 YYNGEE come from the germline V gene. CDR3 DNA: TGTGCCAGCTTATCAACAACCGGGGAGCTGTTTTTT. Amino acid sequence: CASLSTTGELFF.

J is TRBJ2-3 and V is TRBV5-1, with D possibly matching TRBD2 (5 bases). This CDR3 contains 16 residues. Germline V gene data show CDR1 as SGHRS and CDR2 as YFSETQ. Deletions cut 2 bases from V and 6 bases from J, with 19 bases between. Written as DNA, the CDR3 is TGCGCCAGCAGCTTCAGCAGTAGGCGGGTCGAGGATACGCAGTATTTT. It yields the protein CASSFSSRRVEDTQYF.

V usage is TRBV13 and J usage is TRBJ2-3, with TRBD2 matching 7 bases. The germline V gene has CDR1 PRHDT and CDR2 FYEKMQ (reference sequence). This CDR3 has 15 residues. Trimming took 2 bases from V and 6 from J; bases not matched to a gene: 8. The CDR3 DNA is TGTGCCAGCAGCTTAATCCTGGCGGGAGACGATACGCAGTATTTT. This sequence encodes CASSLILAGDDTQYF.

The J gene is TRBJ1-1, the V gene TRBV6-1, with TRBD1 matching over 7 bases. The germline V gene encodes CDR1 MNHNS and CDR2 SASEGT. After removal of 4 bases from V and 8 bases from J, the junction contained 4 bases not matched to a gene. The CDR3 is 12 residues long. The CDR3 spells CASSAHRGEAFF. The CDR3 coding sequence is TGTGCCAGCAGTGCGCACAGGGGAGAAGCTTTCTTT.

The chain links TRBV5-1 to TRBJ2-7; 8 nucleotides align to TRBD1. The trim removed 4 bases at V and 3 bases at J, leaving 3 bases unmatched. The CDR3 consists of 13 residues. The V gene's germline CDR1 is SGHRS and CDR2 YFSETQ. The CDR3 bases are TGCGCCAGCAGCGGACAGGGACTCTACGAGCAGTACTTC. This codes for CASSGQGLYEQYF.

This rearrangement joins TRBV7-3 to TRBJ2-7; tentative D call: TRBD2 (6 bases). CDR1 and CDR2 (germline): SGHTA, FQGTGA. Trimming cost V 1 base and J 0 bases, with 10 bases left between them. The CDR3 totals 15 residues. For the CDR3, the DNA is TGTGCCAGCAGCTTAAGGGGGGATAGCTCCTACGAGCAGTACTTC. It codes for CASSLRGDSSYEQYF.

Only a few counts were recorded for this clone. J is TRBJ2-2 and V is TRBV28; 7 bases agree with TRBD1. V lost 6 bases and J lost 7; bases outside the gene matches: 11. The CDR3 runs to 15 residues. CDR1 and CDR2 (germline): MDHEN, SYDVKM. CDR3 sequence: CASSPTGKEGGELFF. The CDR3 coding sequence is TGTGCCAGCAGCCCGACAGGGAAAGAGGGCGGGGAGCTGTTTTTT.

The table lists this clone with a count of one. The chain links TRBV5-1 to TRBJ2-2; 9 nucleotides align to TRBD1. Trimming took 4 bases from V and 5 from J; bases not matched to a gene: 6. Germline V gives CDR1 SGHRS, CDR2 YFSETQ. The CDR3 runs 15 residues. CDR3 region: CASSGTGLGTGELFF. The CDR3 nucleotides are TGCGCCAGCAGCGGGACAGGGCTGGGTACCGGGGAGCTGTTTTTT. Full variable domain (rest looked up from reference TRBV5-1 and TRBJ2-2): KAGVTQTPRYLIKTRGQQVTLSCSPISGHRSVSWYQQTPGQGLQFLFEYFSETQRNKGNFPGRFSGRQFSNSRSEMNVSTLELGDSALYLCASSGTGLGTGELFFGEGSRLTVL.

The chain joins TRBV5-6 to TRBJ2-7, with D possibly TRBD2 on 7 matching bases. The V gene's germline CDR1 is SGHDT and CDR2 YYEEEE. CDR3 length equals 14 residues. V lost 4 bases, J lost 3 bases, and 14 bases lay in between. The CDR3 spells CASSLAGGLYEQYF. DNA of the CDR3: TGTGCCAGCAGCCTCGCCGGGGGGCTCTACGAGCAGTACTTC.

This clone was seen a handful of times. The V and J genes are TRBV7-9 and TRBJ2-7; the match to TRBD1 covers 10 bases. Unmatched junction bases numbered 10, after V lost 3 bases and J lost 5 bases. CDR3 length equals 16 residues. Germline values: CDR1 SEHNR, CDR2 FQNEAQ (reference sequence). The CDR3 nucleotides read TGTGCCAGCAGCTTCCCCCCCGGGACAGGGGCCCACGAGCAGTACTTC. Its protein is CASSFPPGTGAHEQYF.

This chain uses TRBV28 with TRBJ1-5, with a weak D call TRBD1 (6 bases). CDR3 length equals 16 residues. V dropped 4 bases and J dropped 1 base, with 14 bases sitting between them. The germline gives CDR1 MDHEN, CDR2 SYDVKM. CDR3 nucleotides: TGTGCCAGCAGTTCATCCGGGACAATAAGCAATCAGCCCCAGCATTTT. This translates into CASSSSGTISNQPQHF.

The genes are TRBV28 and TRBJ2-7; no definite D call. V was shortened by 5 bases and J by 6 bases, with 14 bases between the two germline ends. Germline values: CDR1 MDHEN, CDR2 SYDVKM. CDR3 length: 13 residues. CDR3 sequence: CASSTEQSGEQYF. CDR3 sequence (DNA): TGTGCCAGCAGTACAGAACAGTCCGGCGAGCAGTACTTC.

The V and J genes are TRBV6-5 and TRBJ1-1; a weak D match, TRBD1 (5 bases). The CDR3 totals 15 residues. Germline CDR1 is MNHEY and CDR2 is SVGAGI. Trimming pared 2 bases from V and 0 bases from J, leaving 10 bases between. The chain's CDR3 is CASSYGGGMNTEAFF. DNA for the CDR3: TGTGCCAGCAGTTACGGGGGGGGGATGAACACTGAAGCTTTCTTT.

The chain recombines TRBV12-3 or TRBV12-4 with TRBJ1-1; TRBD1 is a possible D gene (5 bases). V gave up 5 bases and J gave up 1 base, with 8 bases separating them. This CDR3 contains 13 residues. The CDR3 spells CASSRRGNTEAFF. CDR3 DNA sequence: TGTGCCAGCAGTAGAAGGGGGAACACTGAAGCTTTCTTT.

The CDR3 sequence is CATSDLRGETQYF. CDR3 nucleotide sequence: TGTGCCACCAGTGATTTGCGGGGGGAGACCCAGTACTTC. The chain carries TRBV24-1 and TRBJ2-5; a possible D gene is TRBD2 (6 bases). The length of the CDR3 is 13 residues. V shed 0 bases and J shed 5 bases, with 6 bases lying between them. CDR1 and CDR2 from the germline V gene are KGHDR and SFDVKD.

The chain couples TRBV19 to TRBJ2-3; 8 bases line up with TRBD1. Germline CDR1 and CDR2: LNHDA and SQIVND (reference sequence). CDR3 length: 16 residues. Trimming removed 5 bases from V and 2 bases from J; junction bases left unmatched: 9. The CDR3 here is CASSRATGGFTDTQYF. The CDR3 DNA reads as TGTGCCAGTAGTCGGGCAACAGGGGGGTTCACAGATACGCAGTATTTT.

This chain links TRBV28 with TRBJ1-5; TRBD1 might be the D (6 bases). The CDR3 runs 19 residues. V dropped 6 bases and J dropped 0 bases, with 24 bases sitting between them. Germline V gene sequence: CDR1 MDHEN, CDR2 SYDVKM. The CDR3 is CASSVEEFFRGNSNQPQHF. DNA for the CDR3: TGTGCCAGCAGCGTTGAGGAGTTCTTCAGGGGAAATAGCAATCAGCCCCAGCATTTT.

The chain combines TRBV12-3 or TRBV12-4 with TRBJ2-2, with D unclear. V shed 6 bases and J shed 5 bases, with 10 bases lying between them. The CDR3 covers 13 residues. CDR3 sequence: CASSRSGTGELFF. The CDR3 region has the DNA TGTGCCAGCAGCCGGAGTGGGACCGGGGAGCTGTTTTTT.

The chain couples TRBV6-6 to TRBJ1-2; D is perhaps TRBD1 (5 bases). From germline, CDR1 is MNHNY and CDR2 SVGAGI (reference sequence). The CDR3 spans 12 residues. Trimming removed 6 bases from V and 4 bases from J, with 9 bases in between. CDR3 coding DNA: TGTGCCAGCAGCCCCGACAGCTATGGCTACACCTTC. Its protein is CASSPDSYGYTF.

This clone was found once. The rearrangement links TRBV2 to TRBJ1-4; 7 bases match TRBD1. CDR3 length: 13 residues. CDR1 SNHLY and CDR2 FYNNEI come from the germline V gene. V shed 5 bases and J 6 bases; nucleotides not matched to a gene: 3. CDR3 residues: CASSRDRHEKLFF. DNA for the CDR3: TGTGCCAGCAGTCGGGACAGACATGAAAAACTGTTTTTT.

The chain uses TRBV5-5 and TRBJ2-7; no firm D call. This CDR3 is built from 15 residues. Germline V CDR1 and CDR2: SGHKS, YYEKEE (reference sequence). The V end was cut by 4 bases, the J end by 4 bases, with 18 bases between. Here the CDR3 DNA reads TGTGCCAGCAGCCTGAATTATCAATTCGGGTACGAGCAGTACTTC. Residues: CASSLNYQFGYEQYF.

This CDR3 reads CASTRDRVRGNQPQHF. In DNA form, the CDR3 reads TGTGCCAGTACCCGGGACAGGGTGAGGGGCAATCAGCCCCAGCATTTT. This chain connects TRBV19 to TRBJ1-5, with 9 bases fitting TRBD1. The V and J ends lost 7 bases and 2 bases, in that order; junction bases with no gene match: 9. The CDR3 is made up of 16 amino acids. CDR1 is LNHDA, CDR2 SQIVND, per germline (reference sequence).

V usage is TRBV24-1 and J usage is TRBJ1-5; TRBD1 matches 7 bases. Germline CDR1 reads KGHDR; CDR2 reads SFDVKD. This CDR3 has 14 amino acids. Trimming at V came to 5 bases and at J to 2 bases, leaving 2 bases not matched to a gene. CDR3 amino acids: CATSVTGGNQPQHF. The DNA for the CDR3 is TGTGCCACCAGTGTAACAGGGGGCAATCAGCCCCAGCATTTT.

The CDR3, as DNA: TGTGCCAGCAGCCGAGACAGGGTTGAGACCCAGTACTTC. As protein: CASSRDRVETQYF. The V and J genes are TRBV3-1 (or the pseudogene TRBV3-2) and TRBJ2-5, with 7 positions matching TRBD1. This CDR3 has 13 residues. In germline, CDR1 is LGHDT, CDR2 YNNKEL (reference sequence). The ends lost 4 bases at V and 5 bases at J; junction bases unmatched: 4.

This chain connects TRBV7-9 to TRBJ1-3; D is perhaps TRBD1 (6 bases). The CDR3 extends over 15 amino acids. Germline V gene data show CDR1 as SEHNR and CDR2 as FQNEAQ (reference sequence). The V gene lost 5 bases and the J gene lost 0 bases, with 11 bases spanning the gap. CDR3 region: CASSERGSSGNTIYF. In DNA, the CDR3 is TGTGCCAGCAGCGAAAGGGGGAGCTCTGGAAACACCATATATTTT.